This T cell receptor (beta chain) appears in the sequencing data of a study of cytomegalovirus exposure and HLA in healthy donors. PCR employed 60 Vbeta and 13 Jbeta primers. Authors' data handling: Around 11 million of some 80 million unique TCR beta chains were shared, per a later count. Assay used: immunoSEQ multiplex PCR; TCRdb lists only in-frame clones, some missing. V and J calls and clone size are given by that table; D and trimming were obtained from the DNA. The data show approximately 110,000 clones, with 79% seen just once and 3% to 4% held by the top ten. Germline lookup yields CDR1 MDHEN and CDR2 SYDVKM. Trimming took off 6 bases at V and 5 bases at J, with 16 bases between the two ends. CDR3 length: 14 residues.

The sequence came from a woman aged 35 to 49 in good health and CMV-seronegative. The rearrangement links TRBV28 to TRBJ1-1; D is possibly TRBD1 (5 bases). Sequenced material: PBMCs. The CDR3 reads CASRLPGGLTEAFF. The CDR3 DNA reads as TGTGCCAGCAGACTCCCGGGGGGTTTGACTGAAGCTTTCTTT.